This T cell receptor (beta chain) was sequenced for a study of blood T cell repertoires in COVID-19. Study-wide background: COVID-19 samples from acute and convalescent phases originated in the United States, Italy and Spain. Sample material is recorded as cDNA or gDNA derived from T cells, B-cell-depleted T cells, or PBMCs.

The CDR3 has 14 residues. Germline V gene data show CDR1 as SGHRS and CDR2 as YFSETQ. Trimming stripped 0 bases from V and 7 bases from J, with 14 bases between. Data came from immunoSEQ multiplex PCR; TCRdb stores just in-frame clones and leaves some out. The sample yields about 130,000 clones, about 83% seen once. The material sequenced was peripheral blood. This TCR derives from a man between 60 and 70 years old with acute or convalescent COVID-19. The rearrangement links TRBV5-1 to TRBJ2-7, with D hard to call. The CDR3 DNA reads as TGCGCCAGCAGCTTGGAAGAAGCCCTACCTGAGCAGTACTTC. This encodes CASSLEEALPEQYF. Together with reference TRBV5-1 and TRBJ2-7, the CDR3 gives the full variable domain: KAGVTQTPRYLIKTRGQQVTLSCSPISGHRSVSWYQQTPGQGLQFLFEYFSETQRNKGNFPGRFSGRQFSNSRSEMNVSTLELGDSALYLCASSLEEALPEQYFGPGTRLTVT.